The rows below give T cell receptor beta chains drawn from one sample of a study of T cell repertoires in ileal Crohn's disease. Data came from immunoSEQ multiplex PCR; TCRdb stores just in-frame clones and leaves some out. The sample yields more than 8,500 clones, roughly 78% seen once. The source material was ileal tissue. Receptors were obtained from an adult with Crohn's disease. The CDR3 runs from the conserved cysteine through the conserved F or W. Fields, in order: clone size, V gene, J gene, D gene, CDR3 DNA, CDR3 protein. A D gene is named only where the DNA matches it firmly. Clone size is stated in some rows and not others, as once, few, many or a class when expanded.

abundance: NA; v_gene: TRBV30; j_gene: TRBJ1-6; d_gene: NA; CDR3nt: TGTGCCTGGAGAAGGAAAGGGGAAAATTCACCCCTCCACTTT; CDR3aa: CAWRRKGENSPLHF
abundance: NA; v_gene: TRBV11-1; j_gene: TRBJ2-7; d_gene: TRBD1; CDR3nt: TGTGCCAGCAGCCCCCGGGACAGGGGCTACGAGCAGTACTTC; CDR3aa: CASSPRDRGYEQYF
abundance: NA; v_gene: TRBV11-2; j_gene: TRBJ2-3; d_gene: TRBD2; CDR3nt: TGTGCCAGCAGCTTAGGGACTAGTTTCGATTATACAGATACGCAGTATTTT; CDR3aa: CASSLGTSFDYTDTQYF
abundance: NA; v_gene: TRBV2; j_gene: TRBJ2-1; d_gene: NA; CDR3nt: TGTGCCAGCAGTGTAGTTCTAATTGAGCAGTTCTTC; CDR3aa: CASSVVLIEQFF
abundance: NA; v_gene: TRBV5-5; j_gene: TRBJ2-2; d_gene: TRBD2; CDR3nt: TGTGCCAGCAGCTTGGGGCTAGCGGGGGTTTACACCGGGGAGCTGTTTTTT; CDR3aa: CASSLGLAGVYTGELFF
abundance: NA; v_gene: TRBV13; j_gene: TRBJ2-7; d_gene: TRBD1; CDR3nt: TGTGCCAGCAGTCCCCGGACAGGGGGCAGGTACGAGCAGTACTTC; CDR3aa: CASSPRTGGRYEQYF
abundance: NA; v_gene: TRBV7-2; j_gene: TRBJ1-2; d_gene: TRBD1; CDR3nt: TGTGCCAGCAGCTTTCCGGGACAGAGTAACTATGGCTACACCTTC; CDR3aa: CASSFPGQSNYGYTF
abundance: few; v_gene: TRBV7-2; j_gene: TRBJ1-2; d_gene: NA; CDR3nt: TGTGCCAGCAGCTTAGACGGAGGAGGGTATGGCTACACCTTC; CDR3aa: CASSLDGGGYGYTF
abundance: once; v_gene: TRBV7-3; j_gene: TRBJ2-1; d_gene: TRBD2; CDR3nt: TGTGCCAGCAGCCTATTCGCGGGAGGGGGCAATGAGCAGTTCTTC; CDR3aa: CASSLFAGGGNEQFF
abundance: NA; v_gene: TRBV7-2; j_gene: TRBJ2-5; d_gene: NA; CDR3nt: TGTGCCAGCAGCTTAGCCCGGGACATTCAAGAGACCCAGTACTTC; CDR3aa: CASSLARDIQETQYF
abundance: NA; v_gene: TRBV27; j_gene: TRBJ2-3; d_gene: TRBD2; CDR3nt: TGTGCCAGCAGCGCTATAGCGGGAGGGCCGACGCAGTATTTT; CDR3aa: CASSAIAGGPTQYF
abundance: NA; v_gene: TRBV7-3; j_gene: TRBJ2-2; d_gene: NA; CDR3nt: TGTGCCAGCAGCTTATTCCCCGCAGGGCGAGGCGGGGAGCTGTTTTTT; CDR3aa: CASSLFPAGRGGELFF
abundance: once; v_gene: TRBV2; j_gene: TRBJ1-1; d_gene: NA; CDR3nt: TGTGCCAGTCAACAGGGTGCCGGGACTGAAGCTTTCTTT; CDR3aa: CASQQGAGTEAFF
abundance: NA; v_gene: TRBV29-1; j_gene: TRBJ2-6; d_gene: TRBD1; CDR3nt: TGCAGCGTTGGACAGGGGTCTGGGGCCAACGTCCTGACTTTC; CDR3aa: CSVGQGSGANVLTF
abundance: NA; v_gene: TRBV14; j_gene: TRBJ1-2; d_gene: NA; CDR3nt: TGTGCCAGCAGCCAAAGGGCAGGGGCCGCGAACTATGGCTACACCTTC; CDR3aa: CASSQRAGAANYGYTF
abundance: NA; v_gene: TRBV5-4; j_gene: TRBJ2-7; d_gene: NA; CDR3nt: TGTGCCAGCAGCTTCTCAGGGTTCGACGAGCAGTACTTC; CDR3aa: CASSFSGFDEQYF
abundance: NA; v_gene: TRBV27; j_gene: TRBJ2-2; d_gene: NA; CDR3nt: TGTGCCAGCAGTCCCCTACGAATAGCACCCATCGGGGAGCTGTTTTTT; CDR3aa: CASSPLRIAPIGELFF
abundance: NA; v_gene: TRBV5-1; j_gene: TRBJ2-1; d_gene: TRBD2; CDR3nt: TGCGCCAGCAGCCAACCTTTCCCCTGGCGGGGGGGCTTCTACAATGAGCAGTTCTTC; CDR3aa: CASSQPFPWRGGFYNEQFF
abundance: NA; v_gene: TRBV5-6; j_gene: TRBJ1-1; d_gene: TRBD1; CDR3nt: TGTGCCAGCAGCCGGGACAGGTTTAACACTGAAGCTTTCTTT; CDR3aa: CASSRDRFNTEAFF
abundance: NA; v_gene: TRBV14; j_gene: TRBJ1-2; d_gene: TRBD1; CDR3nt: TGTGCCAGCAGCCAAGGACCCGGGACAGGGTATCATGGCTACACCTTC; CDR3aa: CASSQGPGTGYHGYTF
abundance: NA; v_gene: TRBV30; j_gene: TRBJ2-3; d_gene: NA; CDR3nt: TGTGCCTGGAGTGTAACCGCGGCGTTAGATACGCAGTATTTT; CDR3aa: CAWSVTAALDTQYF
abundance: NA; v_gene: TRBV5-4; j_gene: TRBJ1-1; d_gene: TRBD1; CDR3nt: TGTGCCAGCAGCTTGGAAGGGACAGGGATTGAAGCTTTCTTT; CDR3aa: CASSLEGTGIEAFF
abundance: once; v_gene: TRBV9; j_gene: TRBJ1-1; d_gene: NA; CDR3nt: TGTGCCAGCAGCGTAGAACCAGGGTGGAACACTGAAGCTTTCTTT; CDR3aa: CASSVEPGWNTEAFF
abundance: NA; v_gene: TRBV19; j_gene: TRBJ2-3; d_gene: NA; CDR3nt: TGTGCCAGTAGTGCGCGCTCTTCCATAACGCAGTATTTT; CDR3aa: CASSARSSITQYF
abundance: NA; v_gene: TRBV7-6; j_gene: TRBJ2-1; d_gene: TRBD2; CDR3nt: TGTGCCAGCAGCTTACATGCTAGCGGGGGCAATGAGCAGTTCTTC; CDR3aa: CASSLHASGGNEQFF
abundance: NA; v_gene: TRBV19; j_gene: TRBJ2-5; d_gene: TRBD2; CDR3nt: TGTGCCAGTAACCCTAGCGGCCAAGAGACCCAGTACTTC; CDR3aa: CASNPSGQETQYF
abundance: NA; v_gene: TRBV7-9; j_gene: TRBJ2-7; d_gene: NA; CDR3nt: TGTGCCAGCAGCCCGGTTTCCTACGAGCAGTACTTC; CDR3aa: CASSPVSYEQYF
abundance: NA; v_gene: TRBV1; j_gene: TRBJ1-5; d_gene: NA; CDR3nt: TGCACCAGCAGCCAACGCTATGATATCGCCTCGAGGCTGCCCCAGCATTTT; CDR3aa: CTSSQRYDIASRLPQHF
abundance: NA; v_gene: TRBV5-1; j_gene: TRBJ1-4; d_gene: TRBD1; CDR3nt: TGCGCCAGCAAAGGGGGCGGTCAGAGTGAAAAACTGTTTTTT; CDR3aa: CASKGGGQSEKLFF
abundance: NA; v_gene: TRBV6-4; j_gene: TRBJ2-1; d_gene: NA; CDR3nt: TGTGCCAGCAGTGACTCTGACGGGGGAGTTGAGTTCTTC; CDR3aa: CASSDSDGGVEFF
abundance: NA; v_gene: TRBV6-5; j_gene: TRBJ1-5; d_gene: NA; CDR3nt: TGTGCCAGCAGGAAAGGGGCTAGCAATCAGCCCCAGCATTTT; CDR3aa: CASRKGASNQPQHF
abundance: NA; v_gene: TRBV5-4; j_gene: TRBJ2-7; d_gene: TRBD2; CDR3nt: TGTGCCAGCAGACCCGGGACTAGCGGGAGGTTCTCCTACGAGCAGTACTTC; CDR3aa: CASRPGTSGRFSYEQYF
abundance: once; v_gene: TRBV7-6; j_gene: TRBJ2-7; d_gene: NA; CDR3nt: TGTGCCAGCAGCCCAACAGGGTTAGGCGAGCAGTACTTC; CDR3aa: CASSPTGLGEQYF
abundance: NA; v_gene: TRBV30; j_gene: TRBJ2-5; d_gene: NA; CDR3nt: TGTGCCTGGGCCAGGGGCGGGTACCAAGAGACCCAGTACTTC; CDR3aa: CAWARGGYQETQYF
abundance: NA; v_gene: TRBV7-9; j_gene: TRBJ1-5; d_gene: NA; CDR3nt: TGTGCCAGCAGCTTAGAAGGGGATCAGCCCCAGCATTTT; CDR3aa: CASSLEGDQPQHF
abundance: NA; v_gene: TRBV7-2; j_gene: TRBJ2-5; d_gene: TRBD2; CDR3nt: TGTGCCAGCAGCTTAGCTAGCGGGGTAGAGACCCAGTACTTC; CDR3aa: CASSLASGVETQYF
abundance: NA; v_gene: TRBV10-3; j_gene: TRBJ2-7; d_gene: TRBD2; CDR3nt: TGTGCCACCTCTCGGGGACTAGCGGACTACGAGCAGTACTTC; CDR3aa: CATSRGLADYEQYF
abundance: NA; v_gene: TRBV6-1; j_gene: TRBJ1-5; d_gene: TRBD1; CDR3nt: TGTGCCAGCAGCGTAGGACAGGCCCCCAATCAGCCCCAGCATTTT; CDR3aa: CASSVGQAPNQPQHF
abundance: NA; v_gene: TRBV7-9; j_gene: TRBJ2-7; d_gene: TRBD1; CDR3nt: TGTGCCAGCAGCCGGGAACGGGACAGGGGAATCTACGAGCAGTACTTC; CDR3aa: CASSRERDRGIYEQYF
abundance: NA; v_gene: TRBV5-4; j_gene: TRBJ1-2; d_gene: NA; CDR3nt: TGTGCCAGCAGCTTCGGAGACAGAGTTCATTATGGCTACACCTTC; CDR3aa: CASSFGDRVHYGYTF
abundance: NA; v_gene: TRBV27; j_gene: TRBJ2-2; d_gene: TRBD2; CDR3nt: TGTGCCAGCAGTTTATTTGGACTAGCGGGACCCACCGGGGAGCTGTTTTTT; CDR3aa: CASSLFGLAGPTGELFF
abundance: few; v_gene: TRBV9; j_gene: TRBJ2-1; d_gene: TRBD2; CDR3nt: TGTGCCAGCAGCCCGAGGACTAGCGGGGGCGACAATGAGCAGTTCTTC; CDR3aa: CASSPRTSGGDNEQFF
abundance: NA; v_gene: TRBV19; j_gene: TRBJ1-5; d_gene: TRBD1; CDR3nt: TGTGCCAGTAGCAAAACTACACAGGGGGCAGGTCAGCCCCAGCATTTT; CDR3aa: CASSKTTQGAGQPQHF
abundance: NA; v_gene: TRBV4-1; j_gene: TRBJ1-5; d_gene: NA; CDR3nt: TGCGCCAGCAGCCAAGTCCTACCTCACCCTTATAGCAATCAGCCCCAGCATTTT; CDR3aa: CASSQVLPHPYSNQPQHF
abundance: NA; v_gene: TRBV5-1; j_gene: TRBJ2-1; d_gene: TRBD2; CDR3nt: TGCGCCAGCAGCGGGAGGACTAGCGGTAACAATGAGCAGTTCTTC; CDR3aa: CASSGRTSGNNEQFF
abundance: NA; v_gene: TRBV19; j_gene: TRBJ2-1; d_gene: TRBD2; CDR3nt: TGTGCCAGTCGCGACCAAGGACTAGCGGGAGGGCGCAATGAGCAGTTCTTC; CDR3aa: CASRDQGLAGGRNEQFF
abundance: few; v_gene: TRBV5-6; j_gene: TRBJ1-5; d_gene: TRBD1; CDR3nt: TGTGCCAGCAGCTCCTGGGACAGTCTTACGCCCCAGCATTTT; CDR3aa: CASSSWDSLTPQHF
abundance: NA; v_gene: TRBV5-1; j_gene: TRBJ2-3; d_gene: NA; CDR3nt: TGCGCCAGCAGTAGGGGAAGCGAGACAGACACGCAGTATTTT; CDR3aa: CASSRGSETDTQYF
abundance: NA; v_gene: TRBV5-8; j_gene: TRBJ1-1; d_gene: NA; CDR3nt: TGTGCCAGCAGTCTGATGGGAGAGATGAACACTGAAGCTTTCTTT; CDR3aa: CASSLMGEMNTEAFF